Following are 30 T cell receptor beta chains from one sample sequenced in a study of blood T cell repertoires in COVID-19. The repertoire was sequenced with immunoSEQ multiplex PCR; TCRdb's copy has only in-frame clones and lacks some. This sample yields 270,000 or so clones, of which 85% to 90% are seen a single time; about 12% belongs to the top ten. Sequencing was carried out using peripheral blood. These receptors all stem from a woman aged 25 to 45 with COVID-19, enrolled during active disease.

This rearrangement joins TRBV5-4 to TRBJ1-2; 9 nucleotides agree with TRBD1. Germline-derived CDR1 and CDR2 are SGHNT and YYREEE (reference sequence). V dropped 5 bases and J dropped 5; count of bases not matched to a gene: 7. The CDR3 extends over 14 amino acids. CDR3 in DNA: TGTGCCAGCAGTTTTACAGGGGGCTCTTATGGCTACACCTTC. It specifies CASSFTGGSYGYTF.

The chain recombines TRBV7-9 with TRBJ1-2; 8 nucleotides line up with TRBD1. The CDR3 is 17 residues long. Germline values: CDR1 SEHNR, CDR2 FQNEAQ (reference sequence). The trim removed 5 bases at V and 4 bases at J, leaving 15 bases unmatched. Written as DNA, the CDR3 is TGTGCCAGCAGCGGACAGGGAATGGGGGCGCCGGCCTATGGCTACACCTTC. This translates into CASSGQGMGAPAYGYTF.

Written as DNA, the CDR3 is TGCGCCAGCAGTCCGACAATAAGGATTCATCGGGGAGGAGGAGGCTACACCTTC. Protein sequence: CASSPTIRIHRGGGGYTF. The chain is built from TRBV23-1 and TRBJ1-2, with no clear D. TRBV23-1 is recorded as an ORF, its role being uncertain. Trimming took off 4 bases at V and 8 bases at J, with 29 bases between the two ends. This CDR3 has 18 amino acids.

V usage is TRBV2 and J usage is TRBJ1-1; D not certain. Germline CDR1 is SNHLY and CDR2 is FYNNEI. The CDR3 totals 11 residues. Trimming cost V 8 bases and J 6 bases, with 10 bases left between them. The CDR3 sequence is CASQASPEAFF. CDR3 DNA sequence: TGTGCCAGCCAGGCAAGCCCTGAAGCTTTCTTT.

Turning to this clone: Different DNA sequences within this sample yield the same CDR3. The rearrangement links TRBV2 to TRBJ1-1, with 7 bases lining up with TRBD1. V shed 6 bases, J shed 0 bases, and the junction held 1 base outside the gene matches. This CDR3 contains 13 residues. Germline CDR1 SNHLY, CDR2 FYNNEI. This CDR3 is CASRGQLNTEAFF. For the CDR3, the DNA is TGTGCCAGCAGGGGACAGCTGAACACTGAAGCTTTCTTT.

V gene TRBV7-2 combines with J gene TRBJ2-7; the match to TRBD2 covers 8 bases. The CDR3 contains 16 residues. The V gene's germline CDR1 is SGHTA and CDR2 FQGNSA. V lost 1 base, J lost 6 bases, and 11 bases stayed unmatched. CDR3 loop: CASSLVGLVGPREQYF. The CDR3 region has the DNA TGTGCCAGCAGCTTAGTGGGACTAGTCGGTCCTCGCGAGCAGTACTTC. Complete variable domain (other parts from reference TRBV7-2 and TRBJ2-7): GAGVSQSPSNKVTEKGKDVELRCDPISGHTALYWYRQSLGQGLEFLIYFQGNSAPDKSGLPSDRFSAERTGGSVSTLTIQRTQQEDSAVYLCASSLVGLVGPREQYFGPGTRLTVT.

This clone was picked up one time. This rearrangement joins TRBV5-1 to TRBJ2-3; 9 bases are a match to TRBD1. The ends lost 0 bases at V and 4 bases at J; junction bases unmatched: 3. The CDR3 extends over 15 amino acids. CDR1 is SGHRS, CDR2 YFSETQ, per germline. CDR3 in DNA: TGCGCCAGCAGCTTGGCCCGGGACAGGGCAGATACGCAGTATTTT. This encodes CASSLARDRADTQYF.

This rearrangement joins TRBV10-2 to TRBJ1-6; D gene unclear. Germline V lookup: CDR1 WSHSY, CDR2 SAAADI. This CDR3 region has 14 residues. Trimming took off 4 bases at V and 4 bases at J, with 8 bases between the two ends. The CDR3 loop is CASSVESYNSPLHF. The CDR3 region has the DNA TGCGCCAGCAGTGTCGAGAGTTATAATTCACCCCTCCACTTT.

This clone showed up just a few times. For the CDR3, the DNA is TGCGCCAGCAGTGAGTCGGGGGGAACCGGGGAGCTGTTTTTT. Residues: CASSESGGTGELFF. The V and J genes are TRBV10-1 and TRBJ2-2; D is perhaps TRBD2 (6 bases). The CDR3 extends over 14 amino acids. V lost 0 bases and J lost 5, with 7 bases in between. Germline V lookup: CDR1 WNHNN, CDR2 SYGVQD (reference sequence).

V and J are TRBV19 and TRBJ2-1, with 9 bases matching TRBD1. Losses at the gene ends were 3 bases for V and 7 bases for J; bases not matched to a gene: 4. In germline, CDR1 is LNHDA, CDR2 SQIVND (reference sequence). The length of the CDR3 is 14 residues. CDR3 amino acids: CASSIRTGENEQFF. DNA for the CDR3: TGTGCCAGTAGTATTCGGACAGGGGAGAATGAGCAGTTCTTC.

The rearrangement links TRBV2 to TRBJ1-2; TRBD1 agrees at 7 bases. V shed 8 bases and J 2 bases; nucleotides not matched to a gene: 2. Germline values: CDR1 SNHLY, CDR2 FYNNEI. The CDR3 has 12 amino acids. CDR3 loop: CASLGQNYGYTF. CDR3 in DNA: TGTGCCAGCCTGGGACAGAACTATGGCTACACCTTC.

The table lists this clone with a few counts. The chain carries TRBV2 and TRBJ2-7, with 10 nucleotides matching TRBD2. This CDR3 spans 15 amino acids. Germline V CDR1 and CDR2: SNHLY, FYNNEI. The V and J ends lost 3 bases and 4 bases, in that order; junction bases with no gene match: 6. The CDR3: CASSEVSGGGYEQYF. DNA for the CDR3: TGTGCCAGCAGTGAGGTCAGCGGGGGGGGTTACGAGCAGTACTTC.

This clone was detected a few times. The rearrangement links TRBV7-9 to TRBJ1-2; no clear D. This CDR3 has 14 residues. V was clipped by 1 base and J by 2 bases, with 8 bases between them. The V gene's germline CDR1 is SEHNR and CDR2 FQNEAQ (reference sequence). The CDR3 nucleotides are TGTGCCAGCAGCTTAGTTTCGGTAAACTATGGCTACACCTTC. As protein: CASSLVSVNYGYTF.

The count of this clone is one. The chain couples TRBV28 to TRBJ1-5; TRBD1 matches 7 bases. The CDR3 loop spans 15 amino acids. Per the germline V gene, CDR1 is MDHEN and CDR2 is SYDVKM. Trimming removed 6 bases from V and 5 bases from J; junction bases left unmatched: 10. CDR3: CASSLQGRMDQPQHF. The CDR3 nucleotides read TGTGCCAGCAGCCTACAGGGGAGAATGGATCAGCCCCAGCATTTT.

This clone appeared a few times. The chain joins TRBV12-1 to TRBJ2-1; the table's D gene call, TRBD1, was not cross checked with the DNA. TRBV12-1 is designated a pseudogene. The CDR3 totals 13 residues. The CDR3 reads CASSLDSYNEQFF. As DNA, the CDR3 is TGTGCCAGCAGCTTGGACAGCTACAATGAGCAGTTCTTC.

The chain links TRBV12-5 to TRBJ1-1; no reliable D call. This CDR3 has 13 residues. The V and J ends lost 1 base and 11 bases respectively, with 14 bases between them. CDR1 is LGHNT and CDR2 is FRNRAP in the germline V gene. This CDR3 reads CASGLEWSERAFF. The CDR3 coding sequence is TGTGCTAGTGGTTTGGAATGGTCAGAGAGGGCTTTCTTT.

The chain joins TRBV27 to TRBJ2-7; 7 bases are shared with TRBD2. The germline V gene has CDR1 MNHEY and CDR2 SMNVEV (reference sequence). This CDR3 spans 14 amino acids. Trimming took 2 bases from V and 2 from J; bases not matched to a gene: 3. This chain's CDR3 is CASSLGGRAYEQYF. The CDR3 nucleotides are TGTGCCAGCAGTTTAGGGGGGAGGGCCTACGAGCAGTACTTC.

The J gene is TRBJ2-5, the V gene TRBV6-6; 7 bases map to TRBD1. With V trimmed by 0 bases and J by 2 bases, 3 bases remained unmatched. Germline V gene lookup returns CDR1 MNHNY and CDR2 SVGAGI (reference sequence). This CDR3 comprises 15 residues. The CDR3 protein is CASSYSGTAQETQYF. The CDR3 region has the DNA TGTGCCAGCAGTTACTCCGGGACAGCACAAGAGACCCAGTACTTC.

The chain links TRBV4-1 to TRBJ2-7; 7 nucleotides align to TRBD1. The CDR3 loop spans 16 amino acids. V trimming: 3 bases; J trimming: 4 bases; junction bases outside the gene matches: 12. CDR1 MGHRA and CDR2 YSYEKL come from the germline V gene. CDR3 nucleotide sequence: TGCGCCAGCAGCCAGGGACCGGGACAGAGACTTTACGAGCAGTACTTC. Its translation is CASSQGPGQRLYEQYF.

The chain couples TRBV5-1 to TRBJ2-1; 9 nucleotides line up with TRBD1. The V gene end was trimmed by 0 bases and the J gene end by 8 bases; junction bases not matched to a gene: 6. The CDR3 loop spans 15 amino acids. CDR1 and CDR2 from the germline V gene are SGHRS and YFSETQ. Here the CDR3 reads CASSLGEGQGDEQFF. DNA for the CDR3: TGCGCCAGCAGCTTGGGGGAGGGACAGGGTGATGAGCAGTTCTTC.

The chain carries TRBV5-1 and TRBJ2-5, with 13 nucleotides matching TRBD2. Germline lookup yields CDR1 SGHRS and CDR2 YFSETQ. The CDR3 spans 16 residues. V lost 4 bases and J lost 3; bases outside the gene matches: 6. The CDR3 sequence: CASSGGTSGAEETQYF. The DNA of the CDR3 is TGCGCCAGCAGCGGAGGGACTAGCGGGGCCGAAGAGACCCAGTACTTC.

V and J are TRBV2 and TRBJ1-6; D gene uncertain. Germline CDR1 reads SNHLY; CDR2 reads FYNNEI. The CDR3 has 14 amino acids. The V gene lost 7 bases and the J gene lost 9 bases, with 16 bases spanning the gap. The CDR3 sequence: CASNVGTISSPLHF. The CDR3 DNA follows: TGTGCCAGCAACGTGGGCACCATTTCTTCACCCCTCCACTTT.

The rearrangement joins TRBV3-1 (or the pseudogene TRBV3-2) to TRBJ1-1, with TRBD1 as a possible D gene (6 bases). The CDR3 sequence is 17 residues long. Trimming left V 0 bases short and J 0 bases short, with 14 bases between. Germline values: CDR1 LGHDT, CDR2 YNNKEL (reference sequence). The CDR3 protein is CASSQDGQGTLNTEAFF. CDR3 sequence (DNA): TGTGCCAGCAGCCAAGACGGGCAGGGGACCCTGAACACTGAAGCTTTCTTT.

This clone occurred a few times. The V call is TRBV4-2, the J call TRBJ2-3; D gene uncertain. Trimming cost V 4 bases and J 0 bases, with 5 bases left between them. The CDR3 spans 13 residues. CDR1 LGHNA and CDR2 YNFKEQ come from the germline V gene. CDR3 sequence: CASSLTSTDTQYF. Here the CDR3 DNA reads TGTGCCAGCAGCCTAACTAGCACAGATACGCAGTATTTT.

The V and J genes are TRBV28 and TRBJ2-7, with D uncertain. The germline V gene has CDR1 MDHEN and CDR2 SYDVKM. Trimming removed 6 bases at V and 2 bases at J, with 8 bases between. The CDR3 is 12 amino acids. The DNA of the CDR3 is TGTGCCAGCAGCCCCCTACCCTACGAGCAGTACTTC. As protein: CASSPLPYEQYF.

The J gene is TRBJ1-2, the V gene TRBV5-4, with 7 bases aligning to TRBD1. This CDR3 has 16 residues. Germline values: CDR1 SGHNT, CDR2 YYREEE (reference sequence). The ends lost 5 bases at V and 5 bases at J; junction bases unmatched: 15. CDR3 sequence (DNA): TGTGCCAGCAGGGGAACGTTGACAGGGACTGAGTATGGCTACACCTTC. Protein sequence: CASRGTLTGTEYGYTF.

This rearrangement joins TRBV6-5 to TRBJ1-1; no reliable D call. From germline, CDR1 is MNHEY and CDR2 SVGAGI. The CDR3 spans 13 residues. Trimming shortened V by 7 bases and J by 4 bases, and 13 bases separated the two germline ends. DNA of the CDR3: TGTGCCAGCACCCCCCGACGGGGCACTGAAGCTTTCTTT. Its protein product is CASTPRRGTEAFF.

V and J are TRBV9 and TRBJ2-1, with 14 bases that match TRBD2. Germline-derived CDR1 and CDR2 are SGDLS and YYNGEE. J lost 7 bases, V lost 3 bases, and 3 bases had no gene match. This CDR3 region has 15 residues. The CDR3 coding sequence is TGTGCCAGCAGCGACTGGACTAGCGGGGGGAATGAGCAGTTCTTC. Translating it yields CASSDWTSGGNEQFF. Drawing the rest from reference TRBV9 and TRBJ2-1, the complete variable domain is DSGVTQTPKHLITATGQRVTLRCSPRSGDLSVYWYQQSLDQGLQFLIQYYNGEERAKGNILERFSAQQFPDLHSELNLSSLELGDSALYFCASSDWTSGGNEQFFGPGTRLTVL.

The chain carries TRBV5-1 and TRBJ1-2; unclear D gene. The germline gives CDR1 SGHRS, CDR2 YFSETQ. This CDR3 has 13 residues. Trimming took 6 bases from V and 8 from J, leaving 17 bases between them. CDR3 region: CASTSAGSYGYTF. CDR3 nucleotides: TGCGCCAGCACCAGCGCCGGGAGCTACGGCTACACCTTC.

The chain has TRBV7-6 and TRBJ2-1; TRBD1 might be the D (7 bases). The CDR3 has 15 amino acids. The V gene lost 5 bases and the J gene lost 7 bases, with 18 bases spanning the gap. Germline V lookup: CDR1 SGHVS, CDR2 FNYEAQ. This CDR3 is CASSPAGGPFNEQFF. Here the CDR3 DNA reads TGTGCCAGCAGCCCCGCAGGGGGGCCGTTTAATGAGCAGTTCTTC.